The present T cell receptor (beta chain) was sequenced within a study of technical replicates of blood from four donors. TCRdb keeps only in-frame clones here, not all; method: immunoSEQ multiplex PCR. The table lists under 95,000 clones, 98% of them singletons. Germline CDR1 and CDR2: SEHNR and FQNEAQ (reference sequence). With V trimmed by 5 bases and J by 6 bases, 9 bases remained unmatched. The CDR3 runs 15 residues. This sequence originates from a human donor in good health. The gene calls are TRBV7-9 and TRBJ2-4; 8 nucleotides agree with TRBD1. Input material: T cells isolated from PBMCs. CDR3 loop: CASSPPVTGVNIQYF. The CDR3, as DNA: TGTGCCAGCAGCCCCCCTGTGACAGGGGTAAACATTCAGTACTTC.